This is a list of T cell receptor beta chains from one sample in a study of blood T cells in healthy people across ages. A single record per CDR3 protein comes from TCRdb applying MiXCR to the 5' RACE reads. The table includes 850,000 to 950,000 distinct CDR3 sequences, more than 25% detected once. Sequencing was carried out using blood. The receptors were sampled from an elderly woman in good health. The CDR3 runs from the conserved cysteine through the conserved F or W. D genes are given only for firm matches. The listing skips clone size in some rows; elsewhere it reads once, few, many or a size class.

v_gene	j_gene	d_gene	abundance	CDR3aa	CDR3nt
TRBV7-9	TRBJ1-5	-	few	CASSQQTSNQPQHF	TGTGCCAGCAGCCAGCAGACGAGCAATCAGCCCCAGCATTTT
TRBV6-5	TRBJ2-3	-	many	CASSYRFSTDTQYF	TGTGCCAGCAGTTACAGGTTTTCCACAGATACGCAGTATTTT
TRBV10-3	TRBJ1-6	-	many	CAISDRNSPLHF	TGTGCCATCAGTGACAGGAATTCACCCCTCCACTTT
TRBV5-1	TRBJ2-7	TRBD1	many	CASSSAGDRTYF	TGCGCCAGCAGCTCTGCCGGGGACAGAACGTACTTC
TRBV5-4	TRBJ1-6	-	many	CASTADRTFNSPLHF	TGTGCCAGCACCGCCGACAGGACATTTAATTCACCCCTCCACTTT
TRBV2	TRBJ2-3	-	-	CASSEYDISTDTQYF	TGTGCCAGCAGTGAATACGACATATCCACAGATACGCAGTATTTT
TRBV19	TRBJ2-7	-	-	CASSKPQTGLISYEQYF	TGTGCCAGTAGTAAACCCCAAACGGGGCTGATCTCCTACGAGCAGTACTTC
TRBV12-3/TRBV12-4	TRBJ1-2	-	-	CASSYGVYYGYTF	TGTGCCAGCAGCTACGGGGTATACTATGGCTACACCTTC
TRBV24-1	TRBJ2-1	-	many	CATSDDKPDRWYEQFF	TGTGCCACCAGTGATGACAAGCCAGACAGGTGGTATGAGCAGTTCTTC
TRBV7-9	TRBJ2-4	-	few	CASSLVSYINIQYF	TGTGCCAGCAGCTTAGTAAGCTACATAAACATTCAGTACTTC
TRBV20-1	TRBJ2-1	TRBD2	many	CSASSGGTYNEQFF	TGCAGTGCTTCTAGCGGGGGTACCTACAATGAGCAGTTCTTC
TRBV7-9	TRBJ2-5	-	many	CASSPVGGSETQYF	TGTGCCAGCAGCCCGGTGGGGGGTTCGGAGACCCAGTACTTC
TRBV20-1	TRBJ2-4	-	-	CSATALTGTKIQYF	TGCAGTGCTACAGCCCTTACCGGGACCAAAATTCAGTACTTC
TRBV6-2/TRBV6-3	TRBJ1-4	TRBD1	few	CASSWTGPNEKLFF	TGTGCCAGCAGTTGGACAGGCCCTAATGAAAAACTGTTTTTT
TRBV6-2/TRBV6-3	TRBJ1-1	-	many	CASSRSETGTEAFF	TGTGCCAGCAGCCGATCGGAAACAGGGACTGAAGCTTTCTTT
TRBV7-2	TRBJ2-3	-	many	CASSLAVGTNTQYF	TGTGCCAGCAGCTTAGCAGTAGGGACCAATACGCAGTATTTT
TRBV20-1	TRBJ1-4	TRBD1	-	CSARDRRSTNEKLFF	TGCAGTGCTAGGGACAGGCGATCAACTAATGAAAAACTGTTTTTT
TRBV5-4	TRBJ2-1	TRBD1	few	CASSYDRGRINEQFF	TGTGCCAGCAGTTACGACAGGGGGAGAATCAATGAGCAGTTCTTC
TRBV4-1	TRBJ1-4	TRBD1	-	CASSQGSAGGEKLFF	TGCGCCAGCAGCCAAGGGTCCGCAGGGGGTGAAAAACTGTTTTTT
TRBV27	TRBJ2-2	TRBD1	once	CASRVTGGLSTGELFF	TGTGCCAGCAGAGTAACAGGGGGCTTAAGCACCGGGGAGCTGTTTTTT
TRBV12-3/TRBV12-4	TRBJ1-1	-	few	CASSPSWGNTEAFF	TGTGCCAGCAGTCCGTCCTGGGGGAACACTGAAGCTTTCTTT
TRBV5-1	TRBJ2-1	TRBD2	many	CASSELSGGLSGEQFF	TGCGCCAGCAGCGAGCTGAGCGGGGGGTTGAGCGGTGAGCAGTTCTTC
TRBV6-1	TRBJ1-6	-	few	CASSDSYNSPLHF	TGTGCCAGCAGTGACTCCTATAATTCACCCCTCCACTTT
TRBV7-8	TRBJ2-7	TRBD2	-	CASSLIGGGGSYNEQYF	TGTGCCAGCAGCTTAATCGGCGGGGGGGGGTCCTACAATGAGCAGTACTTC
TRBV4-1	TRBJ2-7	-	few	CASSQDRGGVGEQYF	TGCGCCAGCAGCCAAGACAGGGGGGGAGTGGGCGAGCAGTACTTC
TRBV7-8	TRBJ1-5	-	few	CASSPLGQGGNQPQHF	TGTGCCAGCAGCCCCCTGGGGCAGGGAGGGAATCAGCCCCAGCATTTT